The rows below give T cell receptor beta chains drawn from one sample of a study of T cell changes during pregnancy in multiple sclerosis. Measured with immunoSEQ multiplex PCR; TCRdb has only the in-frame clones, and not every one. Here the sample spans 69,000 or so clones, around 94% being singletons. This sample comprised peripheral blood, obtained in the third trimester of pregnancy. These receptors were taken from a female donor in good health, enrolled as a control in a pregnancy study. CDR3s include the opening cysteine and the closing phenylalanine or tryptophan. D genes are given only for firm matches.

>TRBV9|NA|TRBJ1-4
CASSVTGGWSEKLFF
>TRBV14|TRBD2|TRBJ2-3
CASSRTRGRATDTQYF
>TRBV10-3|TRBD2|TRBJ2-1
CAIGTNLDEQFF
>TRBV30|NA|TRBJ1-1
CAWSGGRGGGTEAFF
>TRBV4-1|NA|TRBJ1-4
CASSLGQGEKLFF
>TRBV6-1|TRBD2|TRBJ2-3
CASSATGGGDTQYF
>TRBV7-3|TRBD1|TRBJ2-2
CASSSGQYNTGELFF
>TRBV5-6|NA|TRBJ1-2
CASSLWGQGVYGYTF
>TRBV6-1|TRBD2|TRBJ2-1
CASSDSGTPEKFF
>TRBV28|NA|TRBJ2-5
CASSPGLQETQYF
>TRBV7-9|TRBD1|TRBJ2-2
CASRTTGGGTGELFF
>TRBV30|NA|TRBJ1-5
CAWSAVGGVQPQHF
>TRBV5-1|TRBD1|TRBJ2-1
CARSAGQGAVTSGRNEQFF
>TRBV6-6|NA|TRBJ1-1
CATLNTEAFF
>TRBV28|NA|TRBJ2-7
CASSLVLREYEQYF
>TRBV23-1|NA|TRBJ1-6
CASSQSAGWRGGSPLHF
>TRBV9|NA|TRBJ1-4
CASSVGDRGYNEKLFF
>TRBV10-3|NA|TRBJ1-1
CAISESKLNTEAFF
>TRBV6-4|TRBD2|TRBJ2-1
CASSATGTSGNNEQFF
>TRBV7-9|TRBD2|TRBJ2-1
CASSYPGLGRNEQFF
>TRBV6-1|TRBD1|TRBJ2-7
CAGAFRDRTSYEQYF
>TRBV19|TRBD1|TRBJ2-7
CASMGTGLGPYEQYF
>TRBV9|TRBD1|TRBJ2-2
CASSFQTGIAGELFF
>TRBV5-8|TRBD2|TRBJ2-2
CASSSGRIAGLGGTGELFF
>TRBV30|TRBD1|TRBJ2-6
CAWTEGASGANVLTF
>TRBV4-1|TRBD2|TRBJ2-1
CASSQSPTSGSSYNEQFF
>TRBV18|TRBD2|TRBJ2-1
CASSPGLAGGEAYNEQFF
>TRBV7-2|NA|TRBJ2-5
CASTSAAKETQYF
>TRBV10-3|NA|TRBJ2-1
CAIREGGADEQFF
>TRBV7-2|NA|TRBJ2-3
CASSYQLENTQYF
>TRBV7-8|NA|TRBJ2-5
CASSLGGLQKETQYF
>TRBV13|NA|TRBJ2-2
CASSSPVPDTGELFF
>TRBV5-1|TRBD1|TRBJ1-6
CASSLAGTGGGSPLHF
>TRBV9|NA|TRBJ2-5
CASSVASRGETQYF
>TRBV29-1|TRBD2|TRBJ2-1
CSVSGTSGSSSYNEQFF
>TRBV6-1|TRBD1|TRBJ2-4
CASIRLQGVGNIQYF
>TRBV5-1|NA|TRBJ2-7
CASSGVTGKYEQYF
>TRBV30|TRBD1|TRBJ1-6
CAWSPMGQGFSPLHF
>TRBV5-4|NA|TRBJ1-6
CASSSGGAGSPLHF
>TRBV18|NA|TRBJ1-1
CASSPGELSTEAFF
>TRBV7-2|TRBD2|TRBJ2-1
CASTYGPGGGSYNEQFF
>TRBV6-5|TRBD1|TRBJ2-2
CASRFGTANTGELFF